These 5 T cell receptor beta chains share one sample of origin, sequenced in a study of T cells after yellow fever vaccination. From the 5' RACE reads, TCRdb called clonotypes with MiXCR, one entry per CDR3 protein. The sample includes about 320,000 distinct CDR3 sequences, around 6.8% of them seen just once. Source: PBMCs, taken approximately 40 days after the first yellow fever vaccination. The source is a man aged 18 to 30 who received the YFV17D yellow fever vaccine.

The chain links TRBV20-1 to TRBJ2-3; 13 bases line up with TRBD2. CDR3 size: 15 residues. Germline loops: CDR1 DFQATT, CDR2 SNEGSKA (reference sequence). Unmatched junction bases numbered 6, after V lost 5 bases and J lost 4 bases. The CDR3 nucleotides read TGCAGTGCTGGTAGGACTAGCGGGGGAGCAGATACGCAGTATTTT. This encodes CSAGRTSGGADTQYF.

The V and J genes are TRBV4-1 and TRBJ2-5, with D perhaps matching TRBD1 (6 bases). CDR1 is MGHRA, CDR2 YSYEKL, per germline. Trimming stripped 2 bases from V and 1 base from J, with 26 bases between. The CDR3 runs to 20 residues. CDR3 DNA: TGCGCCAGCAGCCAACACGCAAAGGGATATACAGGGATGGGCCAAGAGACCCAGTACTTC. This gives the protein CASSQHAKGYTGMGQETQYF.

There are a few counts of this clonotype. This chain uses TRBV10-3 with TRBJ2-2; no firm D call. The ends were cut back, 1 base at V and 7 bases at J, with 10 bases in the middle. In germline, CDR1 is ENHRY, CDR2 SYGVKD. The CDR3 runs 14 residues. CDR3 sequence reads: CAISELRNDGELFF. The CDR3 DNA follows: TGTGCCATCAGTGAGTTAAGGAACGACGGGGAGCTGTTTTTT.

The chain couples TRBV5-1 to TRBJ2-5, with TRBD1 matching over 8 bases. The CDR3 consists of 15 residues. Unmatched junction bases numbered 8, after V lost 3 bases and J lost 4 bases. Per germline, CDR1 SGHRS and CDR2 YFSETQ. DNA for the CDR3: TGCGCCAGCAGCTGGGCCGGGACAGGTGGAGAGACCCAGTACTTC. Translating gives CASSWAGTGGETQYF.

The table lists this clonotype with a few counts. The genes are TRBV2 and TRBJ1-6; no reliable D call. The ends were cut back, 8 bases at V and 7 bases at J, with 12 bases in the middle. The CDR3 consists of 13 residues. Per germline, CDR1 SNHLY and CDR2 FYNNEI. CDR3 sequence (DNA): TGTGCCAGCCTGGTGACACAGAATTCACCCCTCCACTTT. This encodes CASLVTQNSPLHF.